This TCR beta chain was identified during a study of cytomegalovirus exposure and HLA in healthy donors. Germline assignment: CDR1 MNHEY and CDR2 SMNVEV (reference sequence). There are 15 residues in the CDR3. The PCR contained 60 Vbeta and 13 Jbeta primers. Profiled with immunoSEQ multiplex PCR; TCRdb holds only in-frame clones, not every one. The profile shows fewer than 200,000 clones, approximately 77% of them singletons. The chain uses TRBV27 and TRBJ2-5, with D possibly matching TRBD1 (9 bases). The last part of the DNA fits TRBJ2-7 better; the J call may be wrong. Sequencing used PBMCs. This clonotype was obtained from a female donor in good health and CMV-seronegative. The DNA of the CDR3 is TGTGCCAGCGGAGTAGCGGGACAGGGTTCCTACGAGCAGTACTTC. As protein: CASGVAGQGSYEQYF.